This T cell receptor beta chain emerged from a study of identical twins. The CDR3 contains 18 residues. The germline gives CDR1 SGHAT, CDR2 FQDESV (reference sequence). V lost 4 bases and J lost 4; bases outside the gene matches: 11. cDNA carried unique molecular identifiers, and a universal primer site was added by template switching. TCRdb fed the 5' RACE reads into MiXCR, producing one record per CDR3 protein. In the table there are approximately 230,000 distinct CDR3 sequences, roughly 13% of which are singletons. This clonotype was detected a few times. The sequenced material came from memory (CD45RO+) T cells sorted from blood. The chain combines TRBV11-1 with TRBJ2-1, with 12 bases fitting TRBD2. This TCR derives from a woman aged 18-35 years in good health. The CDR3, as DNA: TGTGCCAGCAGCTCCGCCCGAGCTAGCGGGAGGGGGTACAATGAGCAGTTCTTC. It codes for CASSSARASGRGYNEQFF.